A selection of T cell receptor beta chains follows, all from one sample in a study of early T cells in non-severe SARS-CoV-2 infection. Using its own MiXCR run on the 5' RACE reads, TCRdb lists one record per CDR3 protein. The sample carries around 98,000 distinct CDR3 sequences, roughly 11% recorded once. The sequencing input was whole blood. The receptors shown here come from an adult who was a healthcare worker with PCR-confirmed SARS-CoV-2 infection or an uninfected control (not recorded which). Both conserved end residues are part of each CDR3. A D gene is named only where the DNA matches it firmly. The size of a clone is reported for some rows only, either as once, few or many, or as a class for expanded clones.

size	V	J	D	DNA	CDR3
many	TRBV21-1	TRBJ2-1	-	TGTGCCATTCCGCTTCACGGTGAGCAGTTCTTC	CAIPLHGEQFF
few	TRBV6-5	TRBJ1-3	-	TGTGCCAGCAGCCCGGCCGCAGTCGACTTTACCTCTGGAAACACCATATATTTT	CASSPAAVDFTSGNTIYF
many	TRBV19	TRBJ2-1	-	TGTGCCACCTCGATCGGAAGTGGGAACCCCTACAATGAGCAGTTCTTC	CATSIGSGNPYNEQFF
-	TRBV18	TRBJ2-7	TRBD1	TGTGCCAGCTCACCAGGGGACAGGGTCTCGGTCGAGCAGTACTTC	CASSPGDRVSVEQYF
-	TRBV3-1	TRBJ2-5	TRBD2	TGTGCCAGCAGCCGGACTAGTGCCGAGACCCAGTACTTC	CASSRTSAETQYF
-	TRBV14	TRBJ2-7	-	TGTGCCAGCAGCCAAGTGGAGAGCTCCTACGAGCAGTACTTC	CASSQVESSYEQYF
many	TRBV20-1	TRBJ1-1	TRBD1	TGCAGTGCTAGAAACGAGGACAGGGAACTCACTGAAGCTTTCTTT	CSARNEDRELTEAFF
few	TRBV7-8	TRBJ2-3	TRBD2	TGTGCCAGCAGCCAGCATGGGGGACTAGCGGGGGCCCAGTATTTT	CASSQHGGLAGAQYF
many	TRBV2	TRBJ2-4	TRBD1	TGTGCCAGCAGAAGTATAGGGGGCCCCAAAAACATTCAGTACTTC	CASRSIGGPKNIQYF
many	TRBV27	TRBJ1-5	-	TGTGCCAGCAGTTTTCATGCCGATAGCAATCAGCCCCAGCATTTT	CASSFHADSNQPQHF
-	TRBV10-3	TRBJ2-5	-	TGTGCCACAGGCCCAAGGGAGAGCCAAGAGACCCAGTACTTC	CATGPRESQETQYF
-	TRBV28	TRBJ1-3	-	TGTGCCAGCAGTTTCTTCTCTGGAAACACCATATATTTT	CASSFFSGNTIYF
few	TRBV9	TRBJ1-2	-	TGTGCCAGCAGCGTAGGTGGACAGACGTATGGCTACACCTTC	CASSVGGQTYGYTF
-	TRBV20-1	TRBJ1-1	-	TGCAGTGCACAACGGGGCACAAACCCTCCCGGAGCTTTCTTT	CSAQRGTNPPGAFF
few	TRBV29-1	TRBJ2-1	TRBD2	TGCAGCGTTGAAGGCGATAGCGGGAGGGTCTACAATGAGCAGTTCTTC	CSVEGDSGRVYNEQFF
many	TRBV29-1	TRBJ2-3	-	TGCAGCGTCGAAGGACAGCTTAGCTCTGCCGCAGATACGCAGTATTTT	CSVEGQLSSAADTQYF
many	TRBV4-1	TRBJ2-2	TRBD1	TGCGCCAGCAGCCAAGTACCGCAGGGGGCCGGGGAGCTGTTTTTT	CASSQVPQGAGELFF
many	TRBV27	TRBJ2-7	-	TGTGCCAGCAGTCGACAGGTCGGGGACTACGAGCAGTACTTC	CASSRQVGDYEQYF
few	TRBV29-1	TRBJ2-5	-	TGCAGCGTTGTATCATCCGGGGAGACCCAGTACTTC	CSVVSSGETQYF
-	TRBV28	TRBJ2-1	TRBD1	TGTGCCAGCAGTTTCGGACAGGGTACTGAGCAGTTCTTC	CASSFGQGTEQFF
-	TRBV2	TRBJ2-1	TRBD2	TGTGCCAGCAGTGAAGGACTAGCGGGGGGTACTGAGCAGTTCTTC	CASSEGLAGGTEQFF
many	TRBV7-9	TRBJ1-1	TRBD1	TGTGCCGGACAGGGGGAAGGGGGTGAGAACACTGAAGCTTTCTTT	CAGQGEGGENTEAFF
-	TRBV5-6	TRBJ1-2	-	TGTGCCAGCAGCCCAGGACGGCACTATGGCTACACCTTC	CASSPGRHYGYTF
many	TRBV19	TRBJ1-2	-	TGTGCCAGTAGTATAGTACGAGGGGCAAACTATGGCTACACCTTC	CASSIVRGANYGYTF
many	TRBV6-5	TRBJ2-7	-	TGTGCCAGCAGTTTGGGGGGCCACGAGCAGTACTTC	CASSLGGHEQYF
-	TRBV9	TRBJ1-3	-	TGTGCCAGCAGCGTAGAACGGGGGCCTGGAAACACCATATATTTT	CASSVERGPGNTIYF
few	TRBV28	TRBJ2-1	-	TGTGCCAGCAGGGCTTCGTACAATGAGCAGTTCTTC	CASRASYNEQFF
few	TRBV5-1	TRBJ2-7	TRBD1	TGCGCCAGCAGACTAATCCGGGACAGTAACTACGAGCAGTACTTC	CASRLIRDSNYEQYF
-	TRBV5-1	TRBJ2-7	-	TGCGCCAGCAGCTTAAGTAGCAGTTCAAGCTCCTACGAGCAGTACTTC	CASSLSSSSSSYEQYF
-	TRBV7-2	TRBJ2-1	TRBD1	TGTGCCAGCAGCACACGGACAGGGTTTGGGCAGTTCTTC	CASSTRTGFGQFF
many	TRBV3-1	TRBJ2-3	-	TGTGCCAGCAGCCGGCAGCCGGACTTCACAGATACGCAGTATTTT	CASSRQPDFTDTQYF
-	TRBV7-9	TRBJ2-2	-	TGTGCCAGCTCCGGGACTAACACCGGGGAGCTGTTTTTT	CASSGTNTGELFF
few	TRBV2	TRBJ1-1	-	TGTGCCAGCAGTGAAAGGGTCTTGGTAAGGTACACTGAAGCTTTCTTT	CASSERVLVRYTEAFF
few	TRBV2	TRBJ2-1	-	TGTGCCAGCACCGAGACAGAGAGCTCCTACAATGAGCAGTTCTTC	CASTETESSYNEQFF
few	TRBV29-1	TRBJ1-1	-	TGCAGCGTTGCAAGCCCCCTAAACACTGAAGCTTTCTTT	CSVASPLNTEAFF
many	TRBV11-1	TRBJ2-5	-	TGTGCCAGTGGGGCCCGGACCTCCGAAGGGACCCAGTACTTC	CASGARTSEGTQYF
few	TRBV5-1	TRBJ2-2	TRBD2	TGCGCCAGCAGCTCGGACCCGGGACTAGGCAACACCGGGGAGCTGTTTTTT	CASSSDPGLGNTGELFF
-	TRBV7-9	TRBJ1-1	-	TGTGCCAGCAGCCCTCAAGCGAACACTGAAGCTTTCTTT	CASSPQANTEAFF
few	TRBV18	TRBJ1-1	-	TGTGCCAGCTCACCGGACAGTCGAAGGAGTGAAGCTTTCTTT	CASSPDSRRSEAFF
-	TRBV5-6	TRBJ1-2	TRBD1	TGTGCCAGCAGCTTGAAACCAGGGGGCGAATATGGCTACACCTTC	CASSLKPGGEYGYTF
-	TRBV5-1	TRBJ2-2	TRBD1	TGCGCCAGCAGCTTACAACAGGGGCACACCGGGGAGCTGTTTTTT	CASSLQQGHTGELFF
few	TRBV7-3	TRBJ2-1	-	TGTGCCAGCAGCCCCCAGGGGGAGGATGAGCAGTTCTTC	CASSPQGEDEQFF
few	TRBV12-3/TRBV12-4	TRBJ2-5	-	TGTGCCAGCAGTTTAGCCAGGGCAAAAGAGACCCAGTACTTC	CASSLARAKETQYF
-	TRBV7-9	TRBJ1-4	TRBD1	TGTGCCAGCAGCTTAGACAGGGGGCTGAGTAATGAAAAACTGTTTTTT	CASSLDRGLSNEKLFF
many	TRBV29-1	TRBJ1-4	TRBD1	TGCAGCGTTGAACAGGGGGGAAATGAAAAACTGTTTTTT	CSVEQGGNEKLFF
-	TRBV11-3	TRBJ2-1	-	TGTGCCAGCAGCCGAGGGACCTCGAATGAGCAGTTCTTC	CASSRGTSNEQFF
-	TRBV28	TRBJ2-7	-	TGTGCCAGCAGAACAGGACGCGGCTACGAGCAGTACTTC	CASRTGRGYEQYF
many	TRBV28	TRBJ2-3	-	TGTGCCAGCAGTGTGGGTTGGGGCGGGGGCACAGATACGCAGTATTTT	CASSVGWGGGTDTQYF
few	TRBV6-6	TRBJ2-3	-	TGTGCCAGCTGGACGGGGGTTCGCACAGATACGCAGTATTTT	CASWTGVRTDTQYF
many	TRBV2	TRBJ1-1	TRBD1	TGTGCCAGCAGTATCCGAAGGACAGGGGTCTCTGAAGCTTTCTTT	CASSIRRTGVSEAFF
few	TRBV20-1	TRBJ2-3	-	TGCAGTGCTAGCCCAGACGGGGACACAGATACGCAGTATTTT	CSASPDGDTDTQYF
few	TRBV6-5	TRBJ1-3	-	TGTGCCAGCAAGTCTTTGGGGTCTGGAAACACCATATATTTT	CASKSLGSGNTIYF
-	TRBV7-6	TRBJ1-1	-	TGTGCCAGCAGCTTAGAATGGGGGCGAACTGAAGCTTTCTTT	CASSLEWGRTEAFF
many	TRBV20-1	TRBJ2-4	TRBD1	TGCAGTGCTAGGGGGGACAGGGGGCGTGAAAACATTCAGTACTTC	CSARGDRGRENIQYF
-	TRBV28	TRBJ2-3	TRBD2	TGTGCCAGCAGGCTAAGGCCGGAACTAGCGGGGCTTACAGATACGCAGTATTTT	CASRLRPELAGLTDTQYF
few	TRBV2	TRBJ2-1	-	TGTGCCAGCAGAACCAATGAGCAGTTCTTC	CASRTNEQFF
many	TRBV3-1	TRBJ2-1	-	TGTGCCAGCAGCCAAGTGGGGTTAGCGTCCAGCTCCTACAATGAGCAGTTCTTC	CASSQVGLASSSYNEQFF
-	TRBV2	TRBJ2-5	-	TGTGCCAGCAGTGAACGACTACGTGGCGAGACCCAGTACTTC	CASSERLRGETQYF